The 5 T cell receptor beta chains given below trace back to one sample, sequenced in a study of blood T cell repertoires in COVID-19. The table came from immunoSEQ multiplex PCR; TCRdb's copy has only in-frame clones and leaves some out. The table lists tens of thousands of clones, roughly four fifths of them singletons. Input material: peripheral blood. The receptor set was obtained from an older man with COVID-19, enrolled during active disease.

This sequence joins TRBV4-2 and TRBJ1-4; TRBD1 matches at 7 bases. The CDR3 spans 16 residues. The V gene's germline CDR1 is LGHNA and CDR2 YNFKEQ. The ends lost 2 bases at V and 0 bases at J; junction bases unmatched: 3. CDR3 DNA: TGTGCCAGCAGCCAAACCGGGACAGCAACTAATGAAAAACTGTTTTTT. Protein product: CASSQTGTATNEKLFF.

The rearrangement joins TRBV9 to TRBJ2-3; TRBD2 matches 8 bases. The CDR3 length is 16 residues. J gave up 3 bases and V 4 bases, and 10 bases lay outside the gene matches. Germline V gives CDR1 SGDLS, CDR2 YYNGEE. The CDR3 loop reads CASSSQAGVGTDTQYF. The CDR3 nucleotides read TGTGCCAGCAGCTCCCAAGCGGGAGTTGGAACAGATACGCAGTATTTT.

This chain links TRBV4-1 with TRBJ1-2; 7 bases agree with TRBD1. Germline V CDR1 and CDR2: MGHRA, YSYEKL. V lost 0 bases, J lost 2 bases, and 0 bases stayed unmatched. CDR3 size: 14 residues. CDR3 loop: CASSQETGNYGYTF. CDR3 nucleotides: TGCGCCAGCAGCCAAGAGACAGGGAACTATGGCTACACCTTC.

The J gene is TRBJ1-6, the V gene TRBV28; D is possibly TRBD1 (5 bases). CDR1 and CDR2 from the germline V gene are MDHEN and SYDVKM. With 4 bases removed from V and 5 bases from J, the gap between germline ends came to 9 bases. The CDR3 has 14 residues. CDR3 amino acids: CASSSDSNNSPLHF. CDR3 in DNA: TGTGCCAGCAGTTCTGACAGCAATAATTCACCCCTCCACTTT.

The chain links TRBV18 to TRBJ2-2; no definite D call. The CDR3 has 17 residues. V dropped 0 bases and J dropped 4 bases, with 15 bases sitting between them. The germline gives CDR1 KGHSH, CDR2 LQKENI. Written as DNA, the CDR3 is TGTGCCAGCTCACCACCGGTTTCCGAGGCTGTCACCGGGGAGCTGTTTTTT. Its translation: CASSPPVSEAVTGELFF.